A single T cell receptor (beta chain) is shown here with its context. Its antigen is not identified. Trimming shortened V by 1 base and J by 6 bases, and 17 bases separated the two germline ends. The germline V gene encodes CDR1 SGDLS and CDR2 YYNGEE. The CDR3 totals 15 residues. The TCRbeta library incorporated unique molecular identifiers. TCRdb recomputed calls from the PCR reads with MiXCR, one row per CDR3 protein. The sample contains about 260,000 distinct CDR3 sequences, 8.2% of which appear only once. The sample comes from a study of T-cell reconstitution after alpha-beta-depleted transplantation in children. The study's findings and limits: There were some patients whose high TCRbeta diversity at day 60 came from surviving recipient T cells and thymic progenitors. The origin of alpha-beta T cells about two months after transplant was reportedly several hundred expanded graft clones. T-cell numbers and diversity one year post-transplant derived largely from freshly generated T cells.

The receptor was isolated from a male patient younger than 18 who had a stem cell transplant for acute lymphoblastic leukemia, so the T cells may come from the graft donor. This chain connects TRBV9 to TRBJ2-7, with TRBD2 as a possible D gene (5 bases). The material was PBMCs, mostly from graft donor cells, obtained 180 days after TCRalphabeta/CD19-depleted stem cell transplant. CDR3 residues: CASSVSGLQAVEQYF. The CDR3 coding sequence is TGTGCCAGCAGCGTATCAGGACTGCAGGCTGTCGAGCAGTACTTC.